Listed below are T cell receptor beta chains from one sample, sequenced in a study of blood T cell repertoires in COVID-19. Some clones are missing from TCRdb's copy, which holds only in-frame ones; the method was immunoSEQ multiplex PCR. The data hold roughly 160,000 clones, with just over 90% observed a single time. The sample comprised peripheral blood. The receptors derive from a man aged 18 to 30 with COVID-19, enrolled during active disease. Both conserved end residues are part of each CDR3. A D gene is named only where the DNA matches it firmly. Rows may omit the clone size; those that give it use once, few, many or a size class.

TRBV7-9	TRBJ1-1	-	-	CASSLGVSPSEAFF	TGTGCCAGCAGCTTGGGAGTTTCTCCGTCTGAAGCTTTCTTT
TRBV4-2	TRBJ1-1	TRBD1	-	CASSQSGTGGRPSLF	TGTGCCAGCAGCCAGAGCGGGACAGGGGGCCGCCCGTCTCTTTTT
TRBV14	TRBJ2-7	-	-	CASSHPISGGGTWTYEQYF	TGTGCCAGCAGCCACCCAATAAGTGGTGGCGGGACTTGGACCTACGAGCAGTACTTC
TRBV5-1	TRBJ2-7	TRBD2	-	CASSAATSGPPYEQYF	TGCGCCAGCAGCGCTGCGACTAGCGGGCCCCCCTACGAGCAGTACTTC
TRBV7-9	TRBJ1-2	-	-	CASSLSRADYGYTF	TGTGCCAGCAGCTTATCCAGGGCTGACTATGGCTACACCTTC
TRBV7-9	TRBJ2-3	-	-	CASSPISNTQYF	TGTGCCAGCAGCCCAATTAGCAATACGCAGTATTTT
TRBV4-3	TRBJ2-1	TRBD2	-	CASSQVRTSGRDEQFF	TGCGCCAGCAGCCAAGTCCGGACTAGCGGGAGGGATGAGCAGTTCTTC
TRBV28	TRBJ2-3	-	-	CASSLIGGADTQYF	TGTGCCAGCAGTTTAATAGGAGGGGCGGATACGCAGTATTTT
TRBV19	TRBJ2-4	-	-	CASRGERLKNIQYF	TGTGCCAGTAGGGGAGAACGTCTTAAAAACATTCAGTACTTC
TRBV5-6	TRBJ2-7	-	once	CASSPMRRQTYEQYF	TGTGCCAGCAGCCCCATGCGGAGGCAAACCTACGAGCAGTACTTC
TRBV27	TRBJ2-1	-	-	CASQAAQILYNEQFF	TGTGCCAGCCAGGCCGCGCAGATACTGTACAATGAGCAGTTCTTC
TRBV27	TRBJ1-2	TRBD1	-	CASSTTGDYGYTF	TGTGCCAGCAGCACGACAGGGGACTATGGCTACACCTTC
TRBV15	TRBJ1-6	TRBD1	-	CATSMGQENSPLHF	TGTGCCACCAGCATGGGACAGGAGAATTCACCCCTCCACTTT
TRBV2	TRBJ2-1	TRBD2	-	CASSPTIAGVWEQFF	TGTGCCAGCAGTCCAACAATAGCGGGAGTCTGGGAGCAGTTCTTC
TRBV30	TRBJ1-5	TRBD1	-	CAWSPGTGENQPQHF	TGTGCCTGGAGCCCCGGGACAGGCGAAAATCAGCCCCAGCATTTT
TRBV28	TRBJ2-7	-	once	CASIPGTGNWHEQYF	TGTGCCAGCATCCCTGGCACAGGGAATTGGCACGAGCAGTACTTC
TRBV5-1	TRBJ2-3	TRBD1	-	CASSWRQGSDTQYF	TGCGCCAGCAGCTGGAGACAGGGGTCAGATACGCAGTATTTT
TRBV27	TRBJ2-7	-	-	CASSLKPRTYEQYF	TGTGCCAGCAGTTTAAAGCCTAGAACCTACGAGCAGTACTTC
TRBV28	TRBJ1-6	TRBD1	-	CASRGDRGWSPLHF	TGTGCCAGCAGGGGGGACAGGGGATGGTCACCCCTCCACTTT
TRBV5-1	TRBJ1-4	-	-	CASSLGGGATNEKLFF	TGCGCCAGCAGCCTCGGGGGGGGCGCAACTAATGAAAAACTGTTTTTT
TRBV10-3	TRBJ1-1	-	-	CATFREMRTEAFF	TGTGCCACCTTCCGGGAAATGAGGACTGAAGCTTTCTTT
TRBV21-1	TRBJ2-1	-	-	CASSKWGLADRVFYEQFF	TGTGCCAGCAGCAAATGGGGACTAGCGGACAGGGTTTTCTATGAGCAGTTCTTC
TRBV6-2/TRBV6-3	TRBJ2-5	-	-	CASSPQGFGETQYF	TGTGCCAGCAGCCCCCAGGGTTTTGGAGAGACCCAGTACTTC
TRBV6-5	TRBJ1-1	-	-	CASSYSDRYTSEAFF	TGTGCCAGCAGTTACTCGGACAGATACACCTCTGAAGCTTTCTTT
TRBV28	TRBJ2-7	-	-	CASRGPGVAEQYF	TGTGCCAGCAGGGGACCAGGGGTGGCCGAGCAGTACTTC
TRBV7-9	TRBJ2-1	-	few	CASSFPGDAEQFF	TGTGCCAGCAGCTTCCCAGGGGACGCTGAGCAGTTCTTC
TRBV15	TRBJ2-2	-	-	CATGTTNTGELFF	TGTGCCACCGGGACAACGAACACCGGGGAGCTGTTTTTT
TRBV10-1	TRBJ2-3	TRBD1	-	CASTPGQGHTDTQYF	TGCGCCAGCACGCCGGGACAGGGGCACACAGATACGCAGTATTTT
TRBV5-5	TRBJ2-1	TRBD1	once	CASSFRDRGSYNEQFF	TGTGCCAGCAGCTTCAGGGACAGGGGTTCCTACAATGAGCAGTTCTTC
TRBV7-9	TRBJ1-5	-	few	CASSLVTSQLSNQPQHF	TGTGCCAGCAGCTTAGTTACAAGTCAATTAAGCAATCAGCCCCAGCATTTT
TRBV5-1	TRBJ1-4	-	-	CASSLVSMREKLFF	TGCGCCAGCAGCTTGGTATCCATGCGAGAAAAACTGTTTTTT
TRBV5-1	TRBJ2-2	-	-	CASSSSGLFGGELFF	TGCGCCAGCAGTTCCTCGGGACTTTTTGGCGGGGAGCTGTTTTTT
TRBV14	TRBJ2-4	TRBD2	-	CASSHPGLAGSAKNIQYF	TGTGCCAGCAGCCACCCGGGACTAGCGGGCTCAGCCAAAAACATTCAGTACTTC
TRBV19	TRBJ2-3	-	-	CASSTGRMTTDTQYF	TGTGCCAGTAGTACGGGGAGGATGACCACAGATACGCAGTATTTT
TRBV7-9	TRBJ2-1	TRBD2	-	CASSSSTSGRLSSYNEQFF	TGTGCCAGCAGCTCATCGACTAGCGGGAGGCTTAGCTCCTACAATGAGCAGTTCTTC
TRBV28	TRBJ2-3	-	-	CASSQGADTQYF	TGTGCCAGCAGCCAGGGCGCAGATACGCAGTATTTT
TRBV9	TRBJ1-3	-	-	CASSATWVGDTIYF	TGTGCCAGCAGCGCAACATGGGTAGGAGACACCATATATTTT
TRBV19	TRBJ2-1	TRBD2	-	CASSPGLLANEQFF	TGTGCCAGTAGTCCGGGACTACTGGCCAATGAGCAGTTCTTC
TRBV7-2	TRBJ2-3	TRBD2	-	CASSLAGGPVGDTQYF	TGTGCCAGCAGCTTAGCGGGAGGGCCCGTGGGAGATACGCAGTATTTT
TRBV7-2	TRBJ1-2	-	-	CAINRGGMGGYTF	TGTGCCATCAACCGGGGGGGGATGGGTGGCTACACCTTC
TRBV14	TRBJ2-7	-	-	CASSQDRVGSEQYF	TGTGCCAGCAGCCAAGATCGGGTGGGGAGTGAGCAGTACTTC
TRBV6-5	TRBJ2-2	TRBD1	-	CASRTGTDTGELFF	TGTGCCAGCAGGACAGGGACCGACACCGGGGAGCTGTTTTTT
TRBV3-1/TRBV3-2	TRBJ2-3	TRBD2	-	CASSLLGSGSLSTDTQYF	TGTGCCAGCAGCCTCCTGGGTAGCGGGAGCCTTAGCACAGATACGCAGTATTTT
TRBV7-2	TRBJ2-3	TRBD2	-	CASSLYLWREGLTDTQYF	TGTGCCAGCAGCTTATATTTATGGCGGGAGGGTTTGACAGATACGCAGTATTTT
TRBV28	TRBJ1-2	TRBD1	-	CASTITGVGYTF	TGTGCCAGCACCATTACAGGGGTTGGCTACACCTTC
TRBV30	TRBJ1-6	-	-	CAWSLDTHNSPLHF	TGTGCCTGGAGCCTCGACACCCATAATTCACCCCTCCACTTT
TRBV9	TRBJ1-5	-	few	CASSVGPYTNQPQHF	TGTGCCAGCAGCGTAGGGCCGTACACAAATCAGCCCCAGCATTTT
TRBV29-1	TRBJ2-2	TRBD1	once	CSVFDPDRVGGELFF	TGCAGCGTTTTCGATCCCGACAGGGTAGGCGGGGAGCTGTTTTTT
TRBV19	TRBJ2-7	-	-	CASSIGDSTYEQYF	TGTGCCAGTAGTATAGGGGACTCCACCTACGAGCAGTACTTC
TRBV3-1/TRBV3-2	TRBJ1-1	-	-	CASSQGGPLRYTEAFF	TGTGCCAGCAGCCAAGGGGGGCCCCTGAGGTACACTGAAGCTTTCTTT
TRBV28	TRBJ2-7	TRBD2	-	CASSLSLAGNYEQYF	TGTGCCAGCAGTTTATCGCTAGCGGGAAACTACGAGCAGTACTTC
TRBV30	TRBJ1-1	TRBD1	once	CAWNRGELQAFF	TGTGCCTGGAACAGGGGAGAGCTCCAAGCTTTCTTT
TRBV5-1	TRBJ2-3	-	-	CASSLGGAQRYTQYF	TGCGCCAGCAGCTTAGGAGGAGCTCAGCGCTATACGCAGTATTTT
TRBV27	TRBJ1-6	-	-	CASSPRGAQVPLHF	TGTGCCAGCAGCCCCCGGGGAGCGCAGGTCCCCCTCCACTTT
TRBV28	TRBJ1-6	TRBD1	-	CASSWRTLDRGGPDNSPLHF	TGTGCCAGCAGTTGGCGAACCCTGGACAGGGGGGGGCCAGATAATTCACCCCTCCACTTT
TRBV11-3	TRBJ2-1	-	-	CASSLVDEQFF	TGTGCCAGCAGCTTAGTAGATGAGCAGTTCTTC